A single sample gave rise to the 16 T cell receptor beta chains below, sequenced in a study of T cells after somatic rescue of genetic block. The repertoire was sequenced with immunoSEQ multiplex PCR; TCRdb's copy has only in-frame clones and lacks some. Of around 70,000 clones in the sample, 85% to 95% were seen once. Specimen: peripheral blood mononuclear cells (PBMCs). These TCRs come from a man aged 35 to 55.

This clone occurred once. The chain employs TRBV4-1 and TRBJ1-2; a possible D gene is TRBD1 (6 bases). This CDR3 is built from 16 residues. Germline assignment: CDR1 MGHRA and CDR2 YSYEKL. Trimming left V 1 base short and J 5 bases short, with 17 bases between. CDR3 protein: CASSQAGLTGRYGYTF. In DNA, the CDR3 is TGCGCCAGCAGCCAAGCCGGGCTTACAGGGAGGTATGGCTACACCTTC.

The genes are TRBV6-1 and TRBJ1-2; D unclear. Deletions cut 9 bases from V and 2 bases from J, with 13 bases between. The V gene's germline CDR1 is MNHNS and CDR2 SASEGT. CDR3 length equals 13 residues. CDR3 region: CASNLGRNYGYTF. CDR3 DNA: TGTGCCAGTAACCTTGGCAGAAACTATGGCTACACCTTC.

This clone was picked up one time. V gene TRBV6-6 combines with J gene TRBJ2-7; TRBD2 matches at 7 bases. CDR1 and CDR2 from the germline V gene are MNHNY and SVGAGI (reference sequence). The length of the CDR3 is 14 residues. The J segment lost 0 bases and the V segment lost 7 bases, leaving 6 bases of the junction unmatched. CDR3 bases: TGTGCCAGCATGACAGCGGGGCGCTCCTACGAGCAGTACTTC. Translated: CASMTAGRSYEQYF.

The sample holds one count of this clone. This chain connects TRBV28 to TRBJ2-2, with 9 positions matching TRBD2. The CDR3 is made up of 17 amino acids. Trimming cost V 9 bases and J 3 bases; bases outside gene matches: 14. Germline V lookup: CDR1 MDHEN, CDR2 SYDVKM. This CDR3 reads CASSGVREGMDTGELFF. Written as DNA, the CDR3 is TGTGCCAGTTCCGGGGTGCGGGAGGGCATGGACACCGGGGAGCTGTTTTTT. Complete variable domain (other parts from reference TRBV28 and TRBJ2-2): DVKVTQSSRYLVKRTGEKVFLECVQDMDHENMFWYRQDPGLGLRLIYFSYDVKMKEKGDIPEGYSVSREKKERFSLILESASTNQTSMYLCASSGVREGMDTGELFFGEGSRLTVL.

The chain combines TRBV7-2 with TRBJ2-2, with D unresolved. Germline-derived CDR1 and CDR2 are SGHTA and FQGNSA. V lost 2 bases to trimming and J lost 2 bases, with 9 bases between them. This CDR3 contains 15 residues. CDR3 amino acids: CASSLTSANTGELFF. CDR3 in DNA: TGTGCCAGCAGCTTAACGAGCGCTAACACCGGGGAGCTGTTTTTT.

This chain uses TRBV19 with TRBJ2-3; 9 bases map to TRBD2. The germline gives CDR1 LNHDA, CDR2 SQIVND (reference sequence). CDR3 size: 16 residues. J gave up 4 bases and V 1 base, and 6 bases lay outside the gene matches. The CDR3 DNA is TGTGCCAGTAGTATAGGCCAGGCGGGAGGGGCAGATACGCAGTATTTT. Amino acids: CASSIGQAGGADTQYF.

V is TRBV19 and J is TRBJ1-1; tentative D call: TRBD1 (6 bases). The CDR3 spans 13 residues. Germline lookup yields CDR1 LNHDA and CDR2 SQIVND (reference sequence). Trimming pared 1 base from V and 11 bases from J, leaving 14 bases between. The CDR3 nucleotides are TGTGCCAGTAGTATAGTTGGGACACTGGGCGCTTTCTTT. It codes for CASSIVGTLGAFF.

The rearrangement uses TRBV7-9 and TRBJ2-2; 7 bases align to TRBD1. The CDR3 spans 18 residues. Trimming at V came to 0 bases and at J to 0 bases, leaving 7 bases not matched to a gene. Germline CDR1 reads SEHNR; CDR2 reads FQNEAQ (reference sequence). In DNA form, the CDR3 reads TGTGCCAGCAGCTTAGCGCGACAGGGCTCGTCGAACACCGGGGAGCTGTTTTTT. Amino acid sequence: CASSLARQGSSNTGELFF.

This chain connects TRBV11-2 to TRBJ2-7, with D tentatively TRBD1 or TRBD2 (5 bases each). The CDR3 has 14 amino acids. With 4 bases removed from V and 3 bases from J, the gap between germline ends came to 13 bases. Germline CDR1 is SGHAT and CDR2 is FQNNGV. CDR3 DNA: TGTGCCAGCAGCTATCCGGGACGGATCTACGAGCAGTACTTC. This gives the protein CASSYPGRIYEQYF.

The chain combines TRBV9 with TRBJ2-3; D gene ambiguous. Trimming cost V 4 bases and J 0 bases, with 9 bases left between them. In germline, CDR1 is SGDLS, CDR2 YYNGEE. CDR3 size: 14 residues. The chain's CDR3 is CASSPRSSTDTQYF. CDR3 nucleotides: TGTGCCAGCAGCCCTAGGTCTAGCACAGATACGCAGTATTTT.

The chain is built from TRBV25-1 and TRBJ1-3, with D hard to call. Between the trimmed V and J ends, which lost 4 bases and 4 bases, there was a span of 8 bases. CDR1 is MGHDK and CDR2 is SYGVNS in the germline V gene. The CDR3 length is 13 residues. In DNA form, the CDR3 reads TGTGCCAGCAGTGCCGGGTTCGGAAACACCATATATTTT. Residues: CASSAGFGNTIYF. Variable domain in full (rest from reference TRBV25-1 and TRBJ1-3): EADIYQTPRYLVIGTGKKITLECSQTMGHDKMYWYQQDPGMELHLIHYSYGVNSTEKGDLSSESTVSRIRTEHFPLTLESARPSHTSQYLCASSAGFGNTIYFGEGSWLTVV.

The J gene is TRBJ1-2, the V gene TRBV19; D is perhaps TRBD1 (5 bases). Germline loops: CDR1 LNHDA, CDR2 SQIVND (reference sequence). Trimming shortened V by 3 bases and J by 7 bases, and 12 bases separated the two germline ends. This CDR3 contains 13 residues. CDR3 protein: CASSIERGTGYTF. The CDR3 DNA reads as TGTGCCAGTAGTATTGAGAGGGGAACTGGCTACACCTTC.

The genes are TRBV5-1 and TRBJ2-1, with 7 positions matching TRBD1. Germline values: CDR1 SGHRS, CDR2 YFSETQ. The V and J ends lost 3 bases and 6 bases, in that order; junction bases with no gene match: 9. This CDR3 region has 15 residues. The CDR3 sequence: CASSSLTTGVNEQFF. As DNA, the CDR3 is TGCGCCAGCAGCTCCTTAACCACAGGGGTCAATGAGCAGTTCTTC.

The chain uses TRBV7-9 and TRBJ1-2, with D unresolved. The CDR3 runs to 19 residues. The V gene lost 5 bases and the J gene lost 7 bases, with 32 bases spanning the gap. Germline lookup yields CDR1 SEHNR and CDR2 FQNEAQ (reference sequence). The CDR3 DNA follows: TGTGCCAGCAGCCCCCTACGGGCGAGACTACCCAAGGGCAAGGTTGGCTACACCTTC. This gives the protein CASSPLRARLPKGKVGYTF.

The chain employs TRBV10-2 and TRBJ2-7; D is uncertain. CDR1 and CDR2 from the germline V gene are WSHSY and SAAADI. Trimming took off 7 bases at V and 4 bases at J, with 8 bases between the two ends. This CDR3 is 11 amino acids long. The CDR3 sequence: CASKTLYEQYF. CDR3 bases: TGCGCCAGCAAGACTCTGTACGAGCAGTACTTC.

CDR3 in amino acids: CASRWSLDETQYF. CDR3 nucleotide sequence: TGTGCCAGCAGATGGTCACTGGACGAGACCCAGTACTTC. V usage is TRBV25-1 and J usage is TRBJ2-5; D gene ambiguous. This CDR3 contains 13 residues. V lost 6 bases to trimming and J lost 5 bases, with 13 bases between them. From germline, CDR1 is MGHDK and CDR2 SYGVNS.